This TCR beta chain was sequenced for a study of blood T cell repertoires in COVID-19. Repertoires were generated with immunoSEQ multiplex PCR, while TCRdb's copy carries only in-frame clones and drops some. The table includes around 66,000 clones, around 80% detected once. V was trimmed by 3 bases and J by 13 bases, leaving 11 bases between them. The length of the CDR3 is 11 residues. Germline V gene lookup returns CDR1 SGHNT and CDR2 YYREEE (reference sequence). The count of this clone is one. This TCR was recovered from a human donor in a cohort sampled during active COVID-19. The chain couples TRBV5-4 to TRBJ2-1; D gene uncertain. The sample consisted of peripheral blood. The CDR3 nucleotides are TGTGCCAGCAGCTACCGGTCTTCCCAGTTCTTC. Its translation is CASSYRSSQFF.